The 24 T cell receptor beta chains in this list originate from one sample, sequenced in a study of beta chain features in type 1 diabetes. TCRB transcripts that were expressed got sequenced, as all of the isolated RNA had been reverse transcribed. Measured with immunoSEQ multiplex PCR; TCRdb has only the in-frame clones, and not every one. This table holds around 250,000 clones, around 14% found once. Sequences were obtained from naive CD4+ T cells from blood. The receptors stem from a woman in her thirties or forties in good health.

The chain joins TRBV5-4 to TRBJ2-5; 8 bases align to TRBD2. The CDR3 is 16 amino acids. The V and J ends lost 4 bases and 5 bases, in that order; junction bases with no gene match: 13. Germline V CDR1 and CDR2: SGHNT, YYREEE (reference sequence). The CDR3: CASSPSTRGGQETQYF. The CDR3 nucleotides read TGTGCCAGCAGCCCATCCACTCGGGGGGGCCAGGAGACCCAGTACTTC.

This chain connects TRBV6-5 to TRBJ2-5, with 9 bases aligning to TRBD1. The CDR3 length is 15 residues. CDR1 and CDR2 from the germline V gene are MNHEY and SVGAGI. V gave up 6 bases and J gave up 5 bases; unmatched junction bases: 10. CDR3 DNA sequence: TGTGCCAGCAGCCGTAGTGGGACAGGGTTGGAGACCCAGTACTTC. It specifies CASSRSGTGLETQYF.

The sample holds a few counts of this clone. This chain joins TRBV18 and TRBJ2-7, with D unresolved. V lost 6 bases, J lost 7 bases, and 10 bases lay in between. Per the germline V gene, CDR1 is KGHSH and CDR2 is LQKENI. This CDR3 region has 11 residues. CDR3 in DNA: TGTGCCAGCTCCGCCTTGGAGGAGCAGTACTTC. This codes for CASSALEEQYF.

This chain uses TRBV19 with TRBJ1-2; 7 bases match TRBD1. Germline V gene lookup returns CDR1 LNHDA and CDR2 SQIVND (reference sequence). The CDR3 has 14 residues. Trimming removed 1 base from V and 5 bases from J; junction bases left unmatched: 4. CDR3 loop: CASSIGEGAYGYTF. CDR3 DNA sequence: TGTGCCAGTAGTATAGGAGAGGGGGCGTATGGCTACACCTTC.

The V and J genes are TRBV10-2 and TRBJ2-1, with 16 bases identical to TRBD2. Germline loops: CDR1 WSHSY, CDR2 SAAADI. This CDR3 comprises 16 residues. Trimming removed 3 bases from V and 14 bases from J; junction bases left unmatched: 10. The CDR3 DNA sequence: TGCGCCAGCAGTGACCCCGGGGGACTAGCGGGGGGGAAGGAGTTCTTC. Protein sequence: CASSDPGGLAGGKEFF.

This clone occurred once. The rearrangement uses TRBV9 and TRBJ2-5, with 7 bases that match TRBD2. The V gene end was trimmed by 0 bases and the J gene end by 4 bases; junction bases not matched to a gene: 9. Germline V lookup: CDR1 SGDLS, CDR2 YYNGEE. CDR3 size: 16 residues. CDR3 nucleotide sequence: TGTGCCAGCAGCGTAGGTGCTAGCGGTGTTGGAGAGACCCAGTACTTC. It translates to CASSVGASGVGETQYF.

The rearrangement links TRBV18 to TRBJ2-1; D is unresolved. The CDR3 contains 15 residues. Trimming pared 1 base from V and 7 bases from J, leaving 14 bases between. Per germline, CDR1 KGHSH and CDR2 LQKENI. The CDR3 sequence: CASSPRETRGNEQFF. The DNA of the CDR3 is TGTGCCAGCTCACCACGTGAGACCCGAGGAAATGAGCAGTTCTTC.

In this sample, this clone turned up a few times. The chain employs TRBV5-1 and TRBJ2-3, with D maybe TRBD2 (7 bases). The V end was cut by 5 bases, the J end by 4 bases, with 20 bases between. CDR1 SGHRS and CDR2 YFSETQ come from the germline V gene. CDR3 length: 16 residues. The CDR3 region has the DNA TGCGCCAGCAGTAACCAACCCGGGGGGCCGGCAGATACGCAGTATTTT. This translates into CASSNQPGGPADTQYF.

The rearrangement uses TRBV9 and TRBJ2-2; 7 bases agree with TRBD1. From germline, CDR1 is SGDLS and CDR2 YYNGEE. Germline trimming cut 0 bases from V and 6 bases from J; bases unmatched to any gene: 8. CDR3 length: 16 residues. The CDR3 loop is CASSVVSGGMAGELFF. CDR3 DNA sequence: TGTGCCAGCAGCGTAGTATCAGGGGGAATGGCCGGGGAGCTGTTTTTT. Full variable domain (outside the CDR3, taken from reference TRBV9 and TRBJ2-2): DSGVTQTPKHLITATGQRVTLRCSPRSGDLSVYWYQQSLDQGLQFLIQYYNGEERAKGNILERFSAQQFPDLHSELNLSSLELGDSALYFCASSVVSGGMAGELFFGEGSRLTVL.

This clone was seen a handful of times. The CDR3 nucleotides are TGTGCCAGCAGCGCGGTAAGCCGGGACAGGGAAACTGTCTACGAGCAGTACTTC. It specifies CASSAVSRDRETVYEQYF. V is TRBV27 and J is TRBJ2-7; TRBD1 matches 9 bases. V lost 6 bases and J lost 3; bases outside the gene matches: 18. Per germline, CDR1 MNHEY and CDR2 SMNVEV (reference sequence). This CDR3 region has 18 residues.

This clone was counted at least ten times. The chain employs TRBV15 and TRBJ2-7, with D tentatively TRBD2 (6 bases). The CDR3 covers 15 residues. Germline CDR1 reads LNHNV; CDR2 reads YYDKDF (reference sequence). Trimming took off 7 bases at V and 2 bases at J, with 18 bases between the two ends. CDR3 in amino acids: CATIPRWGDTYEQYF. The CDR3 DNA is TGTGCCACCATTCCGAGATGGGGGGATACCTACGAGCAGTACTTC.

This clone was observed a few times. The V and J genes are TRBV5-6 and TRBJ1-2; D possibly corresponds to TRBD1 (5 bases). CDR3 length: 14 residues. V lost 0 bases, J lost 4 bases, and 10 bases lay in between. CDR1 is SGHDT, CDR2 YYEEEE, per germline. For the CDR3, the DNA is TGTGCCAGCAGCTTGGAGCAGGGAACCTATGGCTACACCTTC. Its translation is CASSLEQGTYGYTF. The full variable domain, completed using reference TRBV5-6 and TRBJ1-2, is DAGVTQSPTHLIKTRGQQVTLRCSPKSGHDTVSWYQQALGQGPQFIFQYYEEEERQRGNFPDRFSGHQFPNYSSELNVNALLLGDSALYLCASSLEQGTYGYTFGSGTRLTVV.

This clone was found a few times. The chain has TRBV9 and TRBJ1-2; D gene ambiguous. There are 14 residues in the CDR3. Per germline, CDR1 SGDLS and CDR2 YYNGEE. Trimming pared 0 bases from V and 8 bases from J, leaving 14 bases between. In nucleotides, the CDR3 is TGTGCCAGCAGCGTAGCTACGGGGAGATGGGGCTACACCTTC. As protein: CASSVATGRWGYTF.

J is TRBJ2-1 and V is TRBV10-2; TRBD2 matches at 9 bases. CDR1 and CDR2 (germline): WSHSY, SAAADI. Trimming removed 6 bases from V and 3 bases from J; junction bases left unmatched: 9. The CDR3 has 16 residues. CDR3 nucleotide sequence: TGCGCCAGCAGCCCAGTAGGCGGGGGGGACTACAATGAGCAGTTCTTC. Protein: CASSPVGGGDYNEQFF.

This chain uses TRBV5-1 with TRBJ1-6; no clear D. The CDR3 length is 14 residues. Per germline, CDR1 SGHRS and CDR2 YFSETQ. V lost 4 bases and J lost 10, with 15 bases in between. CDR3 loop: CASSDPDGVSPLHF. As DNA, the CDR3 is TGCGCCAGCAGCGACCCGGACGGGGTATCACCCCTCCACTTT.

This chain links TRBV7-9 with TRBJ1-3; weak D call: TRBD1 (6 bases). Looked up from germline, CDR1 is SEHNR and CDR2 is FQNEAQ (reference sequence). The ends were cut back, 7 bases at V and 0 bases at J, with 10 bases in the middle. This CDR3 contains 14 residues. The chain's CDR3 is CASTGVNSGNTIYF. DNA for the CDR3: TGTGCCAGCACAGGGGTCAACTCTGGAAACACCATATATTTT. The variable domain in full, with the rest retrieved from reference TRBV7-9 and TRBJ1-3, is DTGVSQNPRHKITKRGQNVTFRCDPISEHNRLYWYRQTLGQGPEFLTYFQNEAQLEKSRLLSDRFSAERPKGSFSTLEIQRTEQGDSAMYLCASTGVNSGNTIYFGEGSWLTVV.

This clone appeared many times. The V call is TRBV7-2, the J call TRBJ2-1, with D perhaps matching TRBD2 (5 bases). The CDR3 length is 15 residues. V was shortened by 1 base and J by 12 bases, with 19 bases between the two germline ends. Per germline, CDR1 SGHTA and CDR2 FQGNSA. The CDR3 nucleotides are TGTGCCAGCAGCTTAGAAGCGGCGCACTCGGTCGGGCAGTTCTTC. This codes for CASSLEAAHSVGQFF.

The table lists this clone with a few counts. V is TRBV7-2 and J is TRBJ2-1, with 7 bases that match TRBD1. Germline V gene sequence: CDR1 SGHTA, CDR2 FQGNSA. Germline trimming cut 3 bases from V and 4 bases from J; bases unmatched to any gene: 6. This CDR3 is built from 15 residues. CDR3 loop: CASSFKTGTYNEQFF. As DNA, the CDR3 is TGTGCCAGCAGCTTCAAGACAGGGACGTACAATGAGCAGTTCTTC.

This sequence joins TRBV7-2 and TRBJ2-1; D is undetermined. Per germline, CDR1 SGHTA and CDR2 FQGNSA. Between the trimmed V and J ends, which lost 8 bases and 3 bases, there was a span of 14 bases. The CDR3 sequence is 14 residues long. In DNA, the CDR3 is TGTGCCAGCGCCCCCCAAGCCGACTACAATGAGCAGTTCTTC. This gives the protein CASAPQADYNEQFF.

In this sample, this clone turned up a few times. The chain recombines TRBV5-4 with TRBJ2-4, with TRBD1 matching over 7 bases. J was trimmed by 8 bases and V by 1 base; bases with no gene match: 3. CDR1 is SGHNT and CDR2 is YYREEE in the germline V gene (reference sequence). This CDR3 is built from 13 residues. Written as DNA, the CDR3 is TGTGCCAGCAGCTTGCCCACAGGGGACATTCAGTACTTC. Its translation: CASSLPTGDIQYF.

This clone was counted once. The chain recombines TRBV9 with TRBJ1-3; D remains unclear. Per the germline V gene, CDR1 is SGDLS and CDR2 is YYNGEE. The V end lost 0 bases, the J end lost 0 bases, and 16 bases lay between the germline ends. CDR3 length: 18 amino acids. CDR3 coding DNA: TGTGCCAGCAGCGTAGCCGCGGGAGGGCCGGGCTCTGGAAACACCATATATTTT. This sequence encodes CASSVAAGGPGSGNTIYF.

This clone was counted a few times. Distinct nucleotide sequences in the sample also encode this CDR3. J is TRBJ1-1 and V is TRBV5-4; D unclear. CDR3 size: 15 residues. Trimming pared 0 bases from V and 1 base from J, leaving 10 bases between. CDR1 is SGHNT, CDR2 YYREEE, per germline (reference sequence). In nucleotides, the CDR3 is TGTGCCAGCAGCTTGGCACGGGCGGGGAACACTGAAGCTTTCTTT. This codes for CASSLARAGNTEAFF.

This clone was detected only a few times. V usage is TRBV18 and J usage is TRBJ1-3; D gene uncertain. Germline V gene sequence: CDR1 KGHSH, CDR2 LQKENI. Deletions cut 7 bases from V and 0 bases from J, with 10 bases between. The CDR3 consists of 14 residues. The CDR3 region is CASYRSNSGNTIYF. The CDR3 DNA sequence: TGTGCCAGCTACCGCAGTAACTCTGGAAACACCATATATTTT.

A few counts support this clone. The V call is TRBV6-1, the J call TRBJ1-2; D call uncertain. This CDR3 region has 14 residues. Per germline, CDR1 MNHNS and CDR2 SASEGT. The V and J ends lost 0 bases and 2 bases respectively, with 7 bases between them. The CDR3 DNA is TGTGCCAGCAGTGAAGCAACGGGGAACTATGGCTACACCTTC. This sequence encodes CASSEATGNYGYTF.